The present T cell receptor (beta chain) was sequenced within a study of spatial heterogeneity in lung cancer. TCRdb re-derived calls from the 5' RACE reads in MiXCR, one entry per CDR3 protein. Of about 45,000 distinct CDR3 sequences listed, 6% to 7.5% are singletons. Time point meaning: sample taken at primary tumor resection. Whole RNA, which was extracted from tumor, nontumor lung tissue or frozen PBMC, was sequenced without any cell sorting. This clonotype came up many times. The source of this sequence is a female donor with early-stage non-small cell lung cancer. The sequenced sample was PBMCs, obtained at surgery.

The CDR3 loop is CASSQERSGTLKTEQFF. Here the CDR3 DNA reads TGTGCCAGCAGCCAAGAGAGGTCCGGGACTTTAAAGACTGAGCAGTTCTTC. V and J are TRBV3-1 and TRBJ2-1; D possibly corresponds to TRBD2 (6 bases). The germline V and J ends were trimmed by 0 bases and 9 bases, with 21 bases remaining between them. Germline CDR1 and CDR2: LGHDT and YNNKEL (reference sequence). CDR3 length equals 17 residues.